This T cell receptor beta chain is from a study of monozygotic twins with inflammatory bowel disease. One entry per CDR3 protein, without DNA, is what TCRdb gives after re-calling the 5' RACE reads. This sample contains 150,000 to 200,000 distinct CDR3 sequences. Every single donor had a roughly 2.5 ml blood sample drawn. This CDR3 region has 14 residues. Germline V gene lookup returns CDR1 SEHNR and CDR2 FQNEAQ (reference sequence). The rearrangement links TRBV7-9 to TRBJ2-7; TCRdb proposes TRBD1, but this gene call is untestable without DNA. The source is a human donor with ulcerative colitis or Crohn's disease, or a healthy co-twin of an affected twin (not recorded which). The sample was blood. CDR3 loop: CASSFSGQSNEQYF.